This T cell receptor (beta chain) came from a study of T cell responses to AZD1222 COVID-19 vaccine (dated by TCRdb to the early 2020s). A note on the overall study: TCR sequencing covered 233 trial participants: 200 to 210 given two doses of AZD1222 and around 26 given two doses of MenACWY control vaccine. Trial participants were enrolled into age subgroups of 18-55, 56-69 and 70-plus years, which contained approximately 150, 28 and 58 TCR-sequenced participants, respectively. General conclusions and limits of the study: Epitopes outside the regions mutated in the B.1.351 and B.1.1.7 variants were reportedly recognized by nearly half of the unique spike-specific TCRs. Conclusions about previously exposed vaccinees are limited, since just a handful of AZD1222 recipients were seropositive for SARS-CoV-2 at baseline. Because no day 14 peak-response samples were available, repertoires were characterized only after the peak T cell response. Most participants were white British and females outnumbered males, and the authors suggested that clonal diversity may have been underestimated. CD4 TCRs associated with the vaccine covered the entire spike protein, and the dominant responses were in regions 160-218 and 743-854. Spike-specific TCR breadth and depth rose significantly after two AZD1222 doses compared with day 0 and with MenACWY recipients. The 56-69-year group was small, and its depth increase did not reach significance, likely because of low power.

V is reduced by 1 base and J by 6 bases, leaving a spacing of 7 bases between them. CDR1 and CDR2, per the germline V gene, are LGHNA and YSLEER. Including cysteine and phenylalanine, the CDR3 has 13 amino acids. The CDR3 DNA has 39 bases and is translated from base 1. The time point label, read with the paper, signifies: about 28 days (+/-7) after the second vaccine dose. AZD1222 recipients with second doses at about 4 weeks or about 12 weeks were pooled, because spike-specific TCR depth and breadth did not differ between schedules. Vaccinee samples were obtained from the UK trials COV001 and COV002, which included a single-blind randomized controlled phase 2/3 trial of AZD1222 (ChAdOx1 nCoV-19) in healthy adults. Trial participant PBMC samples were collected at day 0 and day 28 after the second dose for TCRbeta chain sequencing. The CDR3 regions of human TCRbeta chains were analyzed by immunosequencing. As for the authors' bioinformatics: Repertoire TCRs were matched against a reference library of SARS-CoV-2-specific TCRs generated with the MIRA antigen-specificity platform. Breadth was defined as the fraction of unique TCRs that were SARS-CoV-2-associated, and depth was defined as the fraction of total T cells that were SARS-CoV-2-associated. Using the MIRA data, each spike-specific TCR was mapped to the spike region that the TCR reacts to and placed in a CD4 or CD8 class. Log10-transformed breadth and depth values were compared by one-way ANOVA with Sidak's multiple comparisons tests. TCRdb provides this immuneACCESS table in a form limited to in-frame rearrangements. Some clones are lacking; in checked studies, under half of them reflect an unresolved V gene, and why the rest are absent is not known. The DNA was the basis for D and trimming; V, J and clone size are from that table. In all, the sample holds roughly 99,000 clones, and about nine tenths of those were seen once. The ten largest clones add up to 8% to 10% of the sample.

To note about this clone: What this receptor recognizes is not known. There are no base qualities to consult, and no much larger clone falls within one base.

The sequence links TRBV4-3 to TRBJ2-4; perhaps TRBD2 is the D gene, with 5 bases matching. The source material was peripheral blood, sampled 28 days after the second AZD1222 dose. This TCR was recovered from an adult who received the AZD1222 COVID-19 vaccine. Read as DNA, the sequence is TGCGCCAGCAGCCAAGGTGAGGGAAACATTCAGTACTTC. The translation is CASSQGEGNIQYF.